This TCR beta chain appears in the sequencing data of a study of blood T cell repertoires in COVID-19. The CDR3 is 13 residues long. V was clipped by 3 bases and J by 7 bases, with 7 bases between them. Germline V gives CDR1 LGHDT, CDR2 YNNKEL (reference sequence). A note on this clone: This sample also contains other DNA sequences that code for the same CDR3.

This table comes from immunoSEQ multiplex PCR, and its TCRdb copy is limited to in-frame clones, with some not included. The data show approximately 240,000 clones, with 82% seen just once and approximately 5% held by the top ten. This TCR was sampled from a woman aged 80 or over with active or convalescent COVID-19. This chain uses TRBV3-1 (or the pseudogene TRBV3-2) with TRBJ1-6; D is possibly TRBD1 (5 bases). The sequenced sample was peripheral blood. This CDR3 reads CASSQSGNSPLHF. In DNA form, the CDR3 reads TGTGCCAGCAGCCAGTCAGGGAATTCACCCCTCCACTTT.